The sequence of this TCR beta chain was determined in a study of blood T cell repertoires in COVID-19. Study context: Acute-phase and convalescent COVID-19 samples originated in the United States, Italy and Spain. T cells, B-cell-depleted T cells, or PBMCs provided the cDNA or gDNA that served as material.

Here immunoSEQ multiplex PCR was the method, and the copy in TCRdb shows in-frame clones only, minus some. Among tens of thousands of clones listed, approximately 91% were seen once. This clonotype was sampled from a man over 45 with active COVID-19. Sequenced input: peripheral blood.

The CDR3 here is CASSLDGNYGYTF. The CDR3 DNA reads as TGTGCCAGCAGCTTAGACGGGAACTATGGCTACACCTTC. The chain employs TRBV5-4 and TRBJ1-2; D is unclear. V was shortened by 2 bases and J by 2 bases, with 7 bases between the two germline ends. The CDR3 is 13 residues long. CDR1 and CDR2 from the germline V gene are SGHNT and YYREEE (reference sequence).